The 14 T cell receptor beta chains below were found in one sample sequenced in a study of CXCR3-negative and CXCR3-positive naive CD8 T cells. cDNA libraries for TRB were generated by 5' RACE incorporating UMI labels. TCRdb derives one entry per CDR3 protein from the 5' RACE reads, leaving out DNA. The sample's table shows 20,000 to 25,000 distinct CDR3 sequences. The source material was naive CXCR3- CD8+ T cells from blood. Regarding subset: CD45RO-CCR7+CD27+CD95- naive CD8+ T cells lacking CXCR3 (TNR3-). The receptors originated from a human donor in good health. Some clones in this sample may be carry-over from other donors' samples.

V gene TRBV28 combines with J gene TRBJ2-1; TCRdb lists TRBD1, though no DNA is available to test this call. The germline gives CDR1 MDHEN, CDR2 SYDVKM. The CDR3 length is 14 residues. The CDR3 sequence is CASTHGGGLDEQFF.

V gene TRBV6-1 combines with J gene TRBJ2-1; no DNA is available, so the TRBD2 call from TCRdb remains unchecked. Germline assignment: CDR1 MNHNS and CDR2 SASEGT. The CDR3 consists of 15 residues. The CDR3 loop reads CASSETIAGGNEQFF.

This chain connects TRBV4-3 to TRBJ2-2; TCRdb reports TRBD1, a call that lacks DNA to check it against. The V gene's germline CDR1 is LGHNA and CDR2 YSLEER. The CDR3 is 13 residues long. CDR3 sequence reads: CASSHRGTGELFF.

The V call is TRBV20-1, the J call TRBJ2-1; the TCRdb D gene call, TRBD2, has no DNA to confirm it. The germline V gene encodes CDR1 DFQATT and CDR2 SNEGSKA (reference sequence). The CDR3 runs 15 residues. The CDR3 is CSARPLSGGAHEQFF.

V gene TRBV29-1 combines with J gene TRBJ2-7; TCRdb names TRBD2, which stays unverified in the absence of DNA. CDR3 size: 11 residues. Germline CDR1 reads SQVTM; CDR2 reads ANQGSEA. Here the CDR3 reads CSVGGGYEQYF.

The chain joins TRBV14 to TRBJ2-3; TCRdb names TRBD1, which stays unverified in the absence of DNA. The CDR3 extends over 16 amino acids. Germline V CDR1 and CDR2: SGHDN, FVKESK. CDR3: CASSQARGASTDTQYF.

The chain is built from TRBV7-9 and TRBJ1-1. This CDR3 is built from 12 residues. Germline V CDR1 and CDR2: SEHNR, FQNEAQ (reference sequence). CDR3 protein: CASSSGVTEAFF. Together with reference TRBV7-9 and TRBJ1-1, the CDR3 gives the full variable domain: DTGVSQNPRHKITKRGQNVTFRCDPISEHNRLYWYRQTLGQGPEFLTYFQNEAQLEKSRLLSDRFSAERPKGSFSTLEIQRTEQGDSAMYLCASSSGVTEAFFGQGTRLTVV.

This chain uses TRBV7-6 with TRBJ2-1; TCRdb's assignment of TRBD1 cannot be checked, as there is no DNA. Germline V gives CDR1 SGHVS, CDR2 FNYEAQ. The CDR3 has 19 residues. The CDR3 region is CASPGVSSCGGRGYNEQFF.

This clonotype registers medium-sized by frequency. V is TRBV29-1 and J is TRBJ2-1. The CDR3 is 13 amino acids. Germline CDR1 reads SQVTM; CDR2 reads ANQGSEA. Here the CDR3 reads CSVENLSSNEQFF.

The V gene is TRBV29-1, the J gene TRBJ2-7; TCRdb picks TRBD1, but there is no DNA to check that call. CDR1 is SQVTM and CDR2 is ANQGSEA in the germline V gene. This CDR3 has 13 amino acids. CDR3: CSARTESSYEQYF.

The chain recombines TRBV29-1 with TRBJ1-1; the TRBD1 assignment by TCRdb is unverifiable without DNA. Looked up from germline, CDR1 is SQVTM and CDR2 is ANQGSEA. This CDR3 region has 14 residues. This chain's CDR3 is CSVDNGTGYTEAFF. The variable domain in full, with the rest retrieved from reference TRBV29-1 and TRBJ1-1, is SAVISQKPSRDICQRGTSLTIQCQVDSQVTMMFWYRQQPGQSLTLIATANQGSEATYESGFVIDKFPISRPNLTFSTLTVSNMSPEDSSIYLCSVDNGTGYTEAFFGQGTRLTVV.

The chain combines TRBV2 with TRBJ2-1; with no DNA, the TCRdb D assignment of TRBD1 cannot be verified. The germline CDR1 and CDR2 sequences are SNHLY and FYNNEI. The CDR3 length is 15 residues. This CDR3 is CASSEVQWGVDEQFF.

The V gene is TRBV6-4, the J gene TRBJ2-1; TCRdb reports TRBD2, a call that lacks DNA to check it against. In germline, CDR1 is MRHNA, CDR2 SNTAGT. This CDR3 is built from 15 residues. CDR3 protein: CASSEIAGTYNEQFF.

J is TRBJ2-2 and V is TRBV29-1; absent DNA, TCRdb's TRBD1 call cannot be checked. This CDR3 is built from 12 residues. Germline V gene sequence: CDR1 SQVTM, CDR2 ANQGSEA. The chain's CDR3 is CSAPGGTGELFF.